These 16 T cell receptor beta chains were sequenced from one sample in a study of T-cell reconstitution after alpha-beta-depleted transplantation in children. The library targeted TCRbeta and was prepared with unique molecular identifiers. TCRdb re-derived calls from the PCR reads in MiXCR, one entry per CDR3 protein. The table lists under 750,000 distinct CDR3 sequences, under 25% of them singletons. The sequences come from PBMCs, mostly from graft donor cells, collected 360 days after TCRalphabeta/CD19-depleted stem cell transplant. Receptor source: a boy less than two years old who had a stem cell transplant for acute myeloid leukemia, so the T cells may come from the graft donor.

The chain couples TRBV29-1 to TRBJ2-1, with D possibly being TRBD2 (6 bases). V was trimmed by 0 bases and J by 5 bases, leaving 14 bases between them. This CDR3 is 15 amino acids long. CDR1 and CDR2 from the germline V gene are SQVTM and ANQGSEA. The CDR3 loop is CSVEDLDGTHNEQFF. CDR3 DNA sequence: TGCAGCGTTGAAGATCTTGACGGGACTCACAATGAGCAGTTCTTC.

This chain uses TRBV18 with TRBJ1-1; no firm D call. V lost 2 bases, J lost 5 bases, and 12 bases lay in between. The CDR3 covers 14 residues. Germline V lookup: CDR1 KGHSH, CDR2 LQKENI. The CDR3 DNA reads as TGTGCCAGCTCACCAACATTGTGGGTTACTGAAGCTTTCTTT. This codes for CASSPTLWVTEAFF.

In its sample, this clonotype was seen a few times. The gene calls are TRBV28 and TRBJ2-5; 9 bases map to TRBD2. V shed 6 bases, J shed 4 bases, and the junction held 9 bases outside the gene matches. The CDR3 is 15 amino acids. Germline loops: CDR1 MDHEN, CDR2 SYDVKM. CDR3 nucleotides: TGTGCCAGCAGGGGTAGCGGGGGACTCAGAGAGACCCAGTACTTC. It translates to CASRGSGGLRETQYF.

Ten or more counts support this clonotype. V usage is TRBV5-6 and J usage is TRBJ1-2, with D possibly being TRBD1 (6 bases). Germline V gene data show CDR1 as SGHDT and CDR2 as YYEEEE. CDR3 size: 15 residues. V was cut by 2 bases and J by 2 bases, with 13 bases left in between. The CDR3 DNA reads as TGTGCCAGCAGCTTCAAGGGACACGAGAACTATGGCTACACCTTC. Translation: CASSFKGHENYGYTF.

The chain joins TRBV11-2 to TRBJ2-3; 7 bases line up with TRBD2. With V trimmed by 8 bases and J by 1 base, 6 bases remained unmatched. Germline CDR1 and CDR2: SGHAT and FQNNGV. This CDR3 is 14 amino acids long. The CDR3 DNA reads as TGTGCCAGCCTCGGTGCGGGGGGCACAGATACGCAGTATTTT. Its translation: CASLGAGGTDTQYF.

The J gene is TRBJ2-7, the V gene TRBV7-8, with TRBD2 as a possible D gene (5 bases). This CDR3 has 15 residues. CDR1 is SGHVS, CDR2 FQNEAQ, per germline. The V and J ends lost 2 bases and 7 bases respectively, with 18 bases between them. Here the CDR3 DNA reads TGTGCCAGCAGCTTAAATCCCAGCGGCGGTCGGGAGCAGTACTTC. It codes for CASSLNPSGGREQYF.

On this clonotype: A read error may account for a junction end that differs from germline. This chain links TRBV4-2 with TRBJ2-5; 15 bases match TRBD2. Per the germline V gene, CDR1 is LGHNA and CDR2 is YNFKEQ. The CDR3 runs 16 residues. As DNA, the CDR3 is TGTGCCATCAGCCCCGGGACTAGCGGGGGGTATGAGACCCAGTACTTC. Translating gives CAISPGTSGGYETQYF.

This clonotype has just one count. The V call is TRBV7-2, the J call TRBJ2-7; D is unclear. CDR3 size: 13 residues. V was clipped by 3 bases and J by 0 bases, with 6 bases between them. CDR1 is SGHTA and CDR2 is FQGNSA in the germline V gene. CDR3 nucleotides: TGTGCCAGCAGCTTTGCCGACTCCTACGAGCAGTACTTC. This translates into CASSFADSYEQYF.

The chain uses TRBV18 and TRBJ1-2; D is unclear. The CDR3 has 15 amino acids. Deletions cut 3 bases from V and 5 bases from J, with 16 bases between. Germline V lookup: CDR1 KGHSH, CDR2 LQKENI. This chain's CDR3 is CASSPLPNIPYGYTF. The CDR3 region has the DNA TGTGCCAGCTCACCCCTTCCCAACATCCCATATGGCTACACCTTC.

CDR3 nucleotide sequence: TGCAGTGCTAGACCGACTAGCGGGGTCACCTACGAGCAGTACTTC. It translates to CSARPTSGVTYEQYF. This sequence joins TRBV20-1 and TRBJ2-7, with TRBD2 matching over 11 bases. Germline CDR1 DFQATT, CDR2 SNEGSKA (reference sequence). This CDR3 has 15 amino acids. The ends lost 2 bases at V and 2 bases at J; junction bases unmatched: 5.

There are many counts of this clonotype. CDR3 sequence (DNA): TGCAGCGTTGAACTCCCGGGGGTGCCCACTGAAGCTTTCTTT. This gives the protein CSVELPGVPTEAFF. V gene TRBV29-1 combines with J gene TRBJ1-1; a possible D gene is TRBD1 (5 bases). The germline V gene encodes CDR1 SQVTM and CDR2 ANQGSEA. The V and J ends lost 2 bases and 4 bases respectively, with 14 bases between them. CDR3 length: 14 residues. The whole variable domain, remainder taken from reference TRBV29-1 and TRBJ1-1, is SAVISQKPSRDICQRGTSLTIQCQVDSQVTMMFWYRQQPGQSLTLIATANQGSEATYESGFVIDKFPISRPNLTFSTLTVSNMSPEDSSIYLCSVELPGVPTEAFFGQGTRLTVV.

This clonotype was observed a few times. CDR3 sequence: CASSSLQGYEQYV. The CDR3, as DNA: TGTGCCAGCAGCTCCCTACAGGGCTACGAGCAGTACGTC. The chain has TRBV5-5 and TRBJ2-7, with a weak D call TRBD1 (6 bases). Per germline, CDR1 SGHKS and CDR2 YYEKEE (reference sequence). The germline V and J ends were trimmed by 3 bases and 3 bases, with 10 bases remaining between them. The CDR3 consists of 13 residues.

This sequence joins TRBV7-7 and TRBJ2-3; 9 positions match TRBD1. The CDR3 runs 20 residues. The germline V gene encodes CDR1 SSHAT and CDR2 FNYEAQ (reference sequence). Trimming took 1 base from V and 4 from J; bases not matched to a gene: 18. The CDR3 sequence: CASSLVLGQGSTFTSDTQYF. The CDR3 DNA sequence: TGTGCCAGCAGCTTAGTGTTGGGACAGGGATCAACCTTCACTTCAGATACGCAGTATTTT.

This clonotype was detected only a few times. V usage is TRBV20-1 and J usage is TRBJ2-3; possible D gene TRBD1, 5 bases. Trimming shortened V by 5 bases and J by 1 base, and 13 bases separated the two germline ends. The CDR3 extends over 14 amino acids. CDR1 is DFQATT, CDR2 SNEGSKA, per germline (reference sequence). The CDR3 DNA reads as TGCAGTGCTTCTTATGAGACAGGCACAGATACGCAGTATTTT. This encodes CSASYETGTDTQYF.

This clonotype was seen many times. The V and J genes are TRBV29-1 and TRBJ1-1; D is ambiguous. Germline lookup yields CDR1 SQVTM and CDR2 ANQGSEA. The CDR3 is made up of 13 amino acids. The V and J ends lost 4 bases and 5 bases respectively, with 14 bases between them. The CDR3, as DNA: TGCAGCGTTGCCCCAGCCAGGCGGACTGAAGCTTTCTTT. It yields the protein CSVAPARRTEAFF.

J is TRBJ2-7 and V is TRBV20-1; D is unclear. Trimming removed 2 bases at V and 0 bases at J, with 8 bases between. Looked up from germline, CDR1 is DFQATT and CDR2 is SNEGSKA (reference sequence). The CDR3 totals 13 residues. CDR3 sequence: CSARYDFSYEQYF. The CDR3 DNA reads as TGCAGTGCTAGATATGACTTCTCCTACGAGCAGTACTTC.